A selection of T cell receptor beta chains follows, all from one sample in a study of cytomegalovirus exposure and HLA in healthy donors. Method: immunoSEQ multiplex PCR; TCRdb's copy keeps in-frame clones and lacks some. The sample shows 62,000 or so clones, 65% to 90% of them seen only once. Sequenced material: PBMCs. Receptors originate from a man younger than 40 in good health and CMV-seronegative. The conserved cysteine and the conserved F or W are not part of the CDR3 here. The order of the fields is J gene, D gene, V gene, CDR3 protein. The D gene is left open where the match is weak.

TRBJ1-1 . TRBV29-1 SVREGGQWTEAF
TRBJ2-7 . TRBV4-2 ASSPTAGAAHEQY
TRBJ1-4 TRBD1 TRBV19 ASSRRDSPNEKLF
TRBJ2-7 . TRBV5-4 ASSLAGKAYEQY
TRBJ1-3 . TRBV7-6 ASSLEGDYGNTIY
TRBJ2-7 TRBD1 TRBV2 ASSGQGFYEQY
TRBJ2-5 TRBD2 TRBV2 ASSETQRDQETQY
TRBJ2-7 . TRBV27 ASSYGGPREQY
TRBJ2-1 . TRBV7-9 ASSPIRDNEQF
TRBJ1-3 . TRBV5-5 ASSLAGSGNTIY
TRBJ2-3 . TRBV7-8 ASAGEWGSDTQY
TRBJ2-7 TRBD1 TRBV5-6 ASSPGSGGLVHEQY
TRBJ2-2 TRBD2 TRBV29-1 STPSGGSGELF
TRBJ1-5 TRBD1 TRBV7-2 ASSLYQGGNQPQH
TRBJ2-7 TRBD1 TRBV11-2 ASSHGQVYEQY
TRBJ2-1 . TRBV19 ASSIDPGQGYF
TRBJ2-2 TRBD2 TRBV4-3 ASSQSSGGAFPGELF
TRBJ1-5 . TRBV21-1 ASSKEGDRESDQPQH
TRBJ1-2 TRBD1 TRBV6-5 ASSQGQGGGYT
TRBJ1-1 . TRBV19 ASSIGGVNTEAF
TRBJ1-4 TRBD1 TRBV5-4 ASRDDRGGEKLF
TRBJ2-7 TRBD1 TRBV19 ASSITSDRLYEQY
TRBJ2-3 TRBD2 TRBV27 ASSSRTSGGAPTDTQY